The 23 T cell receptor beta chains below all came from one sample that was sequenced in a study of blood T cell repertoires in COVID-19. Some clones are missing from TCRdb's copy, which holds only in-frame ones; the method was immunoSEQ multiplex PCR. The sample consists of roughly 180,000 clones, roughly 92% of them appearing once. Sequencing was done on a sample of peripheral blood. These receptors came from a man aged 30 to 45 with COVID-19, enrolled during active disease.

CDR3 nucleotides: TGTGCCTGGAGTGGCGGGAGCACTGAAGCTTTCTTT. It yields the protein CAWSGGSTEAFF. V is TRBV30 and J is TRBJ1-1; D unresolved. Trimming removed 1 base at V and 4 bases at J, with 7 bases between. CDR1 GTSNPN and CDR2 SVGIG come from the germline V gene (reference sequence). The CDR3 covers 12 residues. The full variable domain, in which reference TRBV30 and TRBJ1-1 provide the parts outside the CDR3, is SQTIHQWPATLVQPVGSPLSLECTVEGTSNPNLYWYRQAAGRGLQLLFYSVGIGQISSEVPQNLSASRPQDRQFILSSKKLLLSDSGFYLCAWSGGSTEAFFGQGTRLTVV.

The chain has TRBV5-6 and TRBJ2-7, with 14 bases aligning to TRBD2. The CDR3 consists of 16 residues. V lost 4 bases to trimming and J lost 2 bases; unmatched junction nucleotides: 5. Germline CDR1 is SGHDT and CDR2 is YYEEEE. The CDR3 reads CASSPGTSGGAYEQYF. The CDR3 DNA is TGTGCCAGCAGCCCCGGGACTAGCGGGGGTGCCTACGAGCAGTACTTC. Based on the CDR3 plus reference TRBV5-6 and TRBJ2-7, the full variable domain is DAGVTQSPTHLIKTRGQQVTLRCSPKSGHDTVSWYQQALGQGPQFIFQYYEEEERQRGNFPDRFSGHQFPNYSSELNVNALLLGDSALYLCASSPGTSGGAYEQYFGPGTRLTVT.

This chain joins TRBV27 and TRBJ1-6; no clear D gene. CDR1 and CDR2 from the germline V gene are MNHEY and SMNVEV (reference sequence). The CDR3 is 14 residues long. Deletions cut 2 bases from V and 10 bases from J, with 12 bases between. The CDR3 loop reads CASSLGRPPSPLHF. The CDR3, as DNA: TGTGCCAGCAGTTTAGGCAGGCCCCCATCACCCCTCCACTTT.

This chain connects TRBV6-1 to TRBJ1-1; TRBD1 matches at 7 bases. CDR1 MNHNS and CDR2 SASEGT come from the germline V gene. The CDR3 runs 14 residues. V lost 6 bases and J lost 4; bases outside the gene matches: 8. Here the CDR3 reads CASRQQGIGTEAFF. The CDR3 DNA reads as TGTGCCAGCAGACAACAGGGGATCGGCACTGAAGCTTTCTTT.

J is TRBJ1-2 and V is TRBV10-3, with 9 positions matching TRBD1. CDR3 length equals 14 residues. The V gene end was trimmed by 4 bases and the J gene end by 2 bases; junction bases not matched to a gene: 2. Germline values: CDR1 ENHRY, CDR2 SYGVKD. CDR3 amino acids: CAISGTGENYGYTF. The CDR3 nucleotides are TGTGCCATCAGTGGGACAGGGGAGAACTATGGCTACACCTTC.

The chain is built from TRBV7-6 and TRBJ1-4; 7 nucleotides align to TRBD1. The V gene's germline CDR1 is SGHVS and CDR2 FNYEAQ. The CDR3 loop spans 15 amino acids. V trimming: 6 bases; J trimming: 1 base; junction bases outside the gene matches: 5. In DNA, the CDR3 is TGTGCCAGCAGTCCAACAGGGGTAACTAATGAAAAACTGTTTTTT. Residues: CASSPTGVTNEKLFF.

The chain employs TRBV30 and TRBJ2-3; D possibly corresponds to TRBD1 (6 bases). The CDR3 consists of 12 residues. V lost 5 bases, J lost 3 bases, and 9 bases lay in between. From germline, CDR1 is GTSNPN and CDR2 SVGIG (reference sequence). DNA for the CDR3: TGTGCCTGGGGGGGCTTGACAGATACGCAGTATTTT. This codes for CAWGGLTDTQYF. Using reference TRBV30 and TRBJ2-3 for the parts outside the CDR3, the full variable domain is SQTIHQWPATLVQPVGSPLSLECTVEGTSNPNLYWYRQAAGRGLQLLFYSVGIGQISSEVPQNLSASRPQDRQFILSSKKLLLSDSGFYLCAWGGLTDTQYFGPGTRLTVL.

This chain joins TRBV4-2 and TRBJ2-7; D perhaps matches TRBD1 (6 bases). Germline V gives CDR1 LGHNA, CDR2 YNFKEQ. Trimming removed 0 bases at V and 3 bases at J, with 12 bases between. This CDR3 spans 15 amino acids. The CDR3 DNA sequence: TGTGCCAGCAGCCAAGAGGGACAATACGACTACGAGCAGTACTTC. This sequence encodes CASSQEGQYDYEQYF.

The genes are TRBV18 and TRBJ2-5; tentatively, D is TRBD2 (6 bases). The CDR3 runs to 15 residues. Trimming cost V 4 bases and J 1 base, with 13 bases left between them. Per the germline V gene, CDR1 is KGHSH and CDR2 is LQKENI. The CDR3 DNA sequence: TGTGCCAGCTCACTCCAGAGCGGGTTCCAAGAGACCCAGTACTTC. Translated, it gives CASSLQSGFQETQYF.

The chain carries TRBV28 and TRBJ1-6, with 7 nucleotides matching TRBD1. Germline CDR1 is MDHEN and CDR2 is SYDVKM. The CDR3 runs 14 residues. Trimming at V came to 7 bases and at J to 10 bases, leaving 10 bases not matched to a gene. CDR3 bases: TGTGCCAGCATCCCGACAGGGAGAAGATCACCCCTCCACTTT. Encoded protein: CASIPTGRRSPLHF.

The sample holds one count of this clone. This chain connects TRBV10-3 to TRBJ2-1, with 7 bases that match TRBD1. Germline V gives CDR1 ENHRY, CDR2 SYGVKD. V was clipped by 4 bases and J by 7 bases; unmatched bases: 7. The CDR3 has 14 residues. The CDR3 spells CAISVAQGVNEQFF. The DNA for the CDR3 is TGTGCCATCAGTGTAGCGCAGGGGGTTAATGAGCAGTTCTTC.

This chain joins TRBV7-9 and TRBJ2-2; 8 nucleotides agree with TRBD2. The CDR3 extends over 15 amino acids. Germline CDR1 is SEHNR and CDR2 is FQNEAQ (reference sequence). Trimming removed 2 bases from V and 5 bases from J; junction bases left unmatched: 4. CDR3 sequence reads: CASSLMSGGTGELFF. The CDR3 DNA reads TGTGCCAGCAGCTTAATGAGCGGGGGAACCGGGGAGCTGTTTTTT.

In this sample, this clone turned up once. The J gene is TRBJ2-2, the V gene TRBV3-1 (or the pseudogene TRBV3-2); 9 bases are a match to TRBD1. CDR1 is LGHDT and CDR2 is YNNKEL in the germline V gene (reference sequence). J was trimmed by 3 bases and V by 6 bases; bases with no gene match: 5. The CDR3 contains 15 residues. CDR3 protein: CASRARDRDTGELFF. CDR3 nucleotide sequence: TGTGCCAGCAGAGCCCGGGACAGGGACACCGGGGAGCTGTTTTTT.

The V call is TRBV6-5, the J call TRBJ1-1; TRBD1 aligns across 9 bases. J lost 7 bases, V lost 7 bases, and 10 bases had no gene match. In germline, CDR1 is MNHEY, CDR2 SVGAGI. The CDR3 has 14 residues. CDR3 sequence reads: CASIIQGATSEAFF. As DNA, the CDR3 is TGTGCCAGCATCATACAGGGGGCGACGAGTGAAGCTTTCTTT.

This clone came up once. The V gene is TRBV6-6, the J gene TRBJ1-3, with a tentative D call TRBD1 (5 bases). The CDR3 is 16 amino acids. Germline CDR1 MNHNY, CDR2 SVGAGI (reference sequence). V lost 5 bases and J 3 bases, leaving 17 bases between the germline ends. The CDR3 DNA is TGTGCCAGCAGTATTCCAGGGTTCCCCGGTGGAAACACCATATATTTT. Translation: CASSIPGFPGGNTIYF.

This rearrangement joins TRBV11-2 to TRBJ2-3; D possibly corresponds to TRBD1 (5 bases). The V end was cut by 5 bases, the J end by 2 bases, with 17 bases between. CDR1 SGHAT and CDR2 FQNNGV come from the germline V gene. The CDR3 length is 16 residues. CDR3 nucleotide sequence: TGTGCCAGCAGCCTCCGAGGCAGGGCGATCACAGATACGCAGTATTTT. Protein product: CASSLRGRAITDTQYF.

J is TRBJ2-6 and V is TRBV30; tentative D call: TRBD1 (5 bases). The CDR3 covers 15 residues. The V end lost 0 bases, the J end lost 4 bases, and 10 bases lay between the germline ends. CDR1 is GTSNPN, CDR2 SVGIG, per germline (reference sequence). CDR3 DNA sequence: TGTGCCTGGAGTGTAGGGGCCCCCGGGGCCAACGTCCTGACTTTC. Encoded protein: CAWSVGAPGANVLTF.

Remarks on this clone: Other DNA variants within this sample encode the same CDR3. J is TRBJ1-1 and V is TRBV11-3; D perhaps matches TRBD1 (5 bases). Trimming left V 5 bases short and J 2 bases short, with 9 bases between. Germline V gene sequence: CDR1 SGHNT, CDR2 YENEEA. The CDR3 has 13 amino acids. CDR3: CASSETVNTEAFF. The CDR3 bases are TGTGCCAGCAGCGAGACAGTTAACACTGAAGCTTTCTTT.

DNA for the CDR3: TGTGCCAGCAAGGGACAGCCGATCCAGAGATACGAGCAGTACTTC. Translation: CASKGQPIQRYEQYF. This sequence joins TRBV2 and TRBJ2-7, with 7 bases matching TRBD1. CDR3 length: 15 residues. V shed 7 bases, J shed 4 bases, and the junction held 13 bases outside the gene matches. CDR1 and CDR2 from the germline V gene are SNHLY and FYNNEI.

The chain uses TRBV12-3 or TRBV12-4 and TRBJ2-1; no definite D call. V shed 2 bases and J shed 9 bases, with 11 bases lying between them. The CDR3 spans 13 residues. CDR3 DNA sequence: TGTGCCAGCAGTTTAAGCAAGCTTGCTGAGCAGTTCTTC. This codes for CASSLSKLAEQFF.

The genes are TRBV4-1 and TRBJ1-5, with 7 bases fitting TRBD1. Trimming cost V 1 base and J 1 base; bases outside gene matches: 1. This CDR3 has 15 amino acids. Germline lookup yields CDR1 MGHRA and CDR2 YSYEKL. The CDR3 spells CASSQGDSSNQPQHF. CDR3 bases: TGCGCCAGCAGCCAAGGGGACAGCAGCAATCAGCCCCAGCATTTT.

The chain recombines TRBV5-1 with TRBJ2-7, with 11 nucleotides matching TRBD1. After removal of 5 bases from V and 3 bases from J, the junction contained 7 bases not matched to a gene. Germline V gives CDR1 SGHRS, CDR2 YFSETQ. The CDR3 loop spans 15 amino acids. CDR3 region: CASSIGGTGGYEQYF. The CDR3 DNA follows: TGCGCCAGCAGTATCGGCGGGACAGGGGGCTACGAGCAGTACTTC.

This clone was observed once. The chain links TRBV3-1 (or the pseudogene TRBV3-2) to TRBJ2-5; the D gene is possibly TRBD2 (7 bases). CDR1 and CDR2 from the germline V gene are LGHDT and YNNKEL (reference sequence). The germline V and J ends were trimmed by 1 base and 9 bases, with 15 bases remaining between them. The CDR3 totals 14 residues. The DNA of the CDR3 is TGTGCCAGCAGCCAAGCGGGCGCGGGGGCCGCCCAGTACTTC. Translated, it gives CASSQAGAGAAQYF.